This TCR beta chain was found in a study of control samples from healthy donors and cancer patients. Here immunoSEQ multiplex PCR was the method, and the copy in TCRdb shows in-frame clones only, minus some. The sample consists of about 150,000 clones, around 95% of them appearing once. In germline, CDR1 is KGHDR, CDR2 SFDVKD. The V end was cut by 11 bases, the J end by 10 bases, with 19 bases between. CDR3 length: 12 amino acids. This chain joins TRBV24-1 and TRBJ1-1, with D unresolved. The material sequenced was blood. This clonotype was sampled from a man aged 35 to 55 in good health. CDR3: CASRYYSHRAFF. DNA of the CDR3: TGTGCCAGTCGTTACTATTCACACAGAGCTTTCTTT.